Below, one T cell receptor beta chain is given with its context. This clonotype was counted between two and nine times. The target of this receptor is not known. No much larger clone exists at a distance of one base, and base qualities are not known. The CDR3 contains 14 residues, cysteine and phenylalanine counted. The DNA shown is the 42-base CDR3, in frame from base 1. V sheds 0 bases and J sheds 2 bases, leaving 11 bases between their ends. CDR1 DFQATT and CDR2 SNEGSKA are derived from the germline V gene (reference sequence). The data stem from a study of identical twins listed by TCRdb under 2016. Turning to the overall study: TCR alpha and beta repertoires from monozygotic twins, unrelated adults of various ages and cord blood were deep-sequenced to test whether fetal clonotypes persist. To rule out contamination, replicate twin experiments were performed at different times with different library preparation protocols.

Every donor in the study was a healthy Caucasian. Three pairs of female monozygotic twins, all aged roughly 18 to 29 years, were included in the twin cohort. The RNA used for TCR libraries was isolated from peripheral blood mononuclear cells. The full study reports these points: Abundant cord blood beta clonotypes had fewer insertions, young adult naive repertoires showed a similar but weaker trend, and memory repertoires showed no such trend. Conclusions relied on cross-sectional statistical analysis, since the same donors could not be followed over many years. Out-of-frame TCR alpha sharing in monozygotic twins was systematically underestimated by recombination models, whereas sharing between unrelated individuals was in agreement with the recombination models. Zero-insertion analyses could be partly confounded by invariant T cells such as MAIT and iNKT, though diverse VJ usage argued against such confounding for most clonotypes. Compared with coincidental sharing between unrelated individuals, out-of-frame TCR alpha sequences shared between twins had an excess of sequences with low generation probability. The excess sharing between twins in beta out-of-frame sequences was weaker because fewer shared sequences reduced the signal-to-noise ratio.

The library was generated by 5' RACE. Instrument used: Illumina HiSeq 2000. Template switching introduced a universal primer binding site; the final cDNA contained a unique molecular identifier, enabling accurate counting of TCR cDNA molecules. First-strand cDNA for TCR alpha and beta chains was synthesized from specific primers in the conserved constant-segment region. To control for contamination, each cDNA library was double barcoded with a SMART-Mk sample barcode plus Illumina barcodes. TruSeq adapter sequences along with Illumina sample barcodes were introduced in two successive PCR steps. TCR alpha and beta cDNA libraries were sequenced on the Illumina HiSeq platform with custom primers. Per the authors' processing: MiGEC was used to process raw reads and extract unique molecular identifiers, and MiXCR was used to find CDR3 positions. For each individual, recombination models were inferred using an EM algorithm with the repgenHMM and IGoR tools. The tcR package in R was used for shared clonotype analysis, with sharing normalized by the product of cloneset sizes. Out-of-frame nonproductive sequences were analyzed to study raw recombination free of thymic and clonal selection effects. Clones were called with MiXCR by TCRdb after fastp trimmed the public reads at Q25, and only in-frame beta chains were retained. Rows with a matching CDR3 protein are joined into one entry that keeps the most common DNA and genes. In this record, the V and J calls reflect TCRdb's handling and not the investigators' own analysis. The sample yields about 720,000 distinct CDR3 sequences; 18% were counted once. The ten largest clonotypes hold around 12% of the sample.

These data also formed part of another study, on T cells expressing NK-cell markers. The second study's authors report: TCR beta-chain repertoires were profiled in sorted CD3+CD56+NKG2C+, CD3+CD56+NKG2C- and CD3+CD56-NKG2C+ T-cell subsets from roughly eight donors. Seven of the eight sequenced donors were HCMV-seropositive and one was HCMV-seronegative. In several experiments an anti-gammadeltaTCR antibody was added to restrict sorting to alphabetaTCR-expressing T cells. For five or six donors, the dominant CD3+CD56+NKG2C+ clonotypes were among the top 10 CD8+ clonotypes and accounted for roughly 1.0-8% of CD8+ T cells. Those dominant clonotypes were again the most abundant among CD3+CD56-NKG2C+ cells in a handful of donors, at about 25-60.1%. It remained unclear whether the expanded NKG2C-expressing T cell clones were specific for HCMV antigens. The study sequenced eight donors, all healthy volunteers chosen at random: three men and five women. HCMV serostatus was determined by detecting HCMV-specific IgG in serum with a commercial ELISA kit. Bulk peripheral blood T-cell repertoires were additionally sequenced from unsorted PBMC for 5 or 6 donors. MIGEC handled demultiplexing of the reads and grouping by UMI, while MiTCR was used to assemble and quantify clonotypes. Only TCR cDNA sequences supported by at least two reads were kept to exclude erroneous sequences. The tcR package was used for downstream repertoire analysis, and clonotypes were matched across fractions by CDR3 nucleotide sequence plus V segment. VDJmatch was used to annotate antigen specificity against VDJdb, with one amino acid substitution in CDR3 allowed.

The sequenced sample consisted of PBMCs. This chain is built from TRBV20-1 and TRBJ2-7; the D gene lacks a confident call. This receptor was taken from a woman between 18 and 29 years old in good health. The CDR3 region: CSARDPRIAYEQYF. The DNA sequence reads TGCAGTGCTAGAGATCCCCGGATAGCCTACGAGCAGTACTTC.